This T cell receptor beta chain came from a study of shared clonotypes between healthy human individuals. Profiling relied on immunoSEQ multiplex PCR, and the TCRdb table lists in-frame clones only, not all of them. The table includes about 380,000 clones, 90% to 97% detected once. The V gene lost 3 bases and the J gene lost 2 bases, with 7 bases spanning the gap. Germline lookup yields CDR1 WNHNN and CDR2 SYGVQD (reference sequence). The CDR3 is 13 residues long. Sequencing was performed on memory CD8+ T cells sorted from blood. Subset defined: CD45RO+ cells pooled with CCR7-negative TemRA cells. The source is a man younger than 45 in good health. This chain links TRBV10-1 with TRBJ2-5; no definite D call. The CDR3 sequence: CASSDTLQETQYF. In DNA form, the CDR3 reads TGCGCCAGCAGTGACACCCTTCAAGAGACCCAGTACTTC.